Ten or more counts support the clone carrying this T cell receptor (beta chain). RNA transcripts provided the source from which TCR beta CDR3 regions were amplified. HTBI primers were the set used in a first-round RT-PCR of the TCR CDR3. TCRdb analysed the multiplex PCR reads with MiXCR anew, one entry per CDR3 protein. This table has hundreds of thousands of distinct CDR3 sequences, around 20% appearing once. This sample was taken from a study of T cells in Graves' hyperthyroidism and ophthalmopathy. The sequence was collected from a woman aged 45-59 years with Graves' hyperthyroidism that later progressed to Graves' ophthalmopathy. Input material: blood.

CDR3 bases: TGTGCCAGCAGAGACTCCGAAGCCGGGCAGTCGCTTGGCTACACCTTC. Translating it yields CASRDSEAGQSLGYTF. V and J are TRBV11-2 and TRBJ1-2; no firm D call. The CDR3 has 16 residues. V was pared by 6 bases and J by 7 bases, with 24 bases between. The germline V gene encodes CDR1 SGHAT and CDR2 FQNNGV. Full variable domain (remainder filled in from reference TRBV11-2 and TRBJ1-2): EAGVAQSPRYKIIEKRQSVAFWCNPISGHATLYWYQQILGQGPKLLIQFQNNGVVDDSQLPKDRFSAERLKGVDSTLKIQPAKLEDSAVYLCASRDSEAGQSLGYTFGSGTRLTVV.